This T cell receptor beta chain was sequenced during a study of blood T cell repertoires in COVID-19. Assay used: immunoSEQ multiplex PCR; TCRdb lists only in-frame clones, some missing. Among about 140,000 clones listed, about 87% were seen once. Trimming removed 2 bases at V and 5 bases at J, with 21 bases between. The CDR3 totals 17 residues. Germline V CDR1 and CDR2: SGHVS, FNYEAQ. This chain links TRBV7-6 with TRBJ2-5; maybe TRBD1 (9 bases). The TCR sequence derives from a woman older than 75 with acute or convalescent COVID-19. The sample consisted of peripheral blood. The CDR3 reads CASSLLSGGQGWETQYF. In DNA, the CDR3 is TGTGCCAGCAGCTTATTGAGCGGGGGACAGGGTTGGGAGACCCAGTACTTC.